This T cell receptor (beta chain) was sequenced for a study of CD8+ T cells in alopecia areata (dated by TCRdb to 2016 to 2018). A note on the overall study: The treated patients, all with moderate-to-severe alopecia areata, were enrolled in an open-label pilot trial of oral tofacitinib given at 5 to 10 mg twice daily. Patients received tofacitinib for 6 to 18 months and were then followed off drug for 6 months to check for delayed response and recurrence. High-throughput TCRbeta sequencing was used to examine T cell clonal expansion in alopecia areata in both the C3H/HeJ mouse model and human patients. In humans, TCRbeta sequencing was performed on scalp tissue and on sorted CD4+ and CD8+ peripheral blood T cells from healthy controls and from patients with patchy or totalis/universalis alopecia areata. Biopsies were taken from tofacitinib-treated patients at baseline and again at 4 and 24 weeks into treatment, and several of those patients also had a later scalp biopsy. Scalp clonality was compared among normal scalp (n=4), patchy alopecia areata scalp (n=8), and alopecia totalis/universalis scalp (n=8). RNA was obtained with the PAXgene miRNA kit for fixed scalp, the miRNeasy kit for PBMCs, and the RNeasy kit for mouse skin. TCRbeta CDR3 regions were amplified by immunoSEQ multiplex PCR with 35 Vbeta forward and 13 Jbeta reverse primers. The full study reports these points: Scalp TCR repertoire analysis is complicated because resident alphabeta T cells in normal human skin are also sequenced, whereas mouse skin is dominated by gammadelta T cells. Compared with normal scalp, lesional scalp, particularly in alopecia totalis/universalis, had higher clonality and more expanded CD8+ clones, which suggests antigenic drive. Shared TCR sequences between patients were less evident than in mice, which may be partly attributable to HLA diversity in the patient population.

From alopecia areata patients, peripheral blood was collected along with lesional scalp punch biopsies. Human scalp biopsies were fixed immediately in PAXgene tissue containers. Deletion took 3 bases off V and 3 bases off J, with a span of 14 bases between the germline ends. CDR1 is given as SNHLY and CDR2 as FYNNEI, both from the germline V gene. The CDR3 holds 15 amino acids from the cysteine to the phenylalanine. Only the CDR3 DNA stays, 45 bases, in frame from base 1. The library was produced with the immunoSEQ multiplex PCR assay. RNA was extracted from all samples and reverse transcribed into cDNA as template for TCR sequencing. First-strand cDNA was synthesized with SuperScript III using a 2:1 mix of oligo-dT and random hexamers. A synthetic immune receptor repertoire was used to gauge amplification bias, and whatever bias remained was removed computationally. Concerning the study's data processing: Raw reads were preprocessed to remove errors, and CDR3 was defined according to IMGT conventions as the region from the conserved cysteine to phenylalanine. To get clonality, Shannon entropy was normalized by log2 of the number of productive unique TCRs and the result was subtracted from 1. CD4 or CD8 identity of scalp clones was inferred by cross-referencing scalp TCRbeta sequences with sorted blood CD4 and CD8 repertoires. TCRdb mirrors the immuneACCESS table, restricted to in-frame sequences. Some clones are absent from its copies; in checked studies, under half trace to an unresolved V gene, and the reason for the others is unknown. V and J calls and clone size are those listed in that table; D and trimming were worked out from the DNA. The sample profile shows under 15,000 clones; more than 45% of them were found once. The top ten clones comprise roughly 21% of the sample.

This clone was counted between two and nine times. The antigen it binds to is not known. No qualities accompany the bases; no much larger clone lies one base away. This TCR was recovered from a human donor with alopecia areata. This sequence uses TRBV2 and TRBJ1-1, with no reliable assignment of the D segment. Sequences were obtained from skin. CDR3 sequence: CASSEPLGFHTEAFF. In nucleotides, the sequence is TGTGCCAGCAGTGAGCCCTTAGGGTTTCACACTGAAGCTTTCTTT.